This TCR beta chain was identified during a study of cytomegalovirus exposure and HLA in healthy donors. Study details: Earlier work reported 100 million or so unique TCR beta sequences from about 200 million T cells.

Both 60 Vbeta primers and 13 Jbeta primers went into the PCR. Assay used: immunoSEQ multiplex PCR; TCRdb lists only in-frame clones, some missing. The sample has about 80,000 clones; approximately 66% are singletons. A word on this clone: The antigen remains undetermined.

General observations from the study: Available immune exposure information covered CMV serostatus only. Within an earlier analysis, most TCR beta V segments proved productive either about 90% or about 30% of the time.

This TCR was recovered from a male donor in good health and CMV-seropositive. The sample taken for sequencing was PBMCs.

In DNA, the CDR3 is TGTGCCAGCAGTTACACACAGGGGGCGCAGGGCTACGAGCAGTACTTC. As protein: CASSYTQGAQGYEQYF. The chain has TRBV6-5 and TRBJ2-7, with TRBD1 identical over 9 bases. The CDR3 sequence is 16 residues long. CDR1 is MNHEY, CDR2 SVGAGI, per germline. V gave up 2 bases and J gave up 3 bases; unmatched junction bases: 8.